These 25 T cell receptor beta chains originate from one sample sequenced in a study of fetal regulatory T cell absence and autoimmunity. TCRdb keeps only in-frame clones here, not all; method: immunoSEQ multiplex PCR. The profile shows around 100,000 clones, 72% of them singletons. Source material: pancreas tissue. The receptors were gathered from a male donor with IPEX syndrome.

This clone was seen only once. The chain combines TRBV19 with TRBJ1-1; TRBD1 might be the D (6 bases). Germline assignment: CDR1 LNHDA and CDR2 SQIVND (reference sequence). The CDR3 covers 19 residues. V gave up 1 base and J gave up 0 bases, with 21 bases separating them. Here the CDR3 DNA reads TGTGCCAGTAGTATAGGGGTAGGGCAGGGGAAGGGGTTGAACACTGAAGCTTTCTTT. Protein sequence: CASSIGVGQGKGLNTEAFF.

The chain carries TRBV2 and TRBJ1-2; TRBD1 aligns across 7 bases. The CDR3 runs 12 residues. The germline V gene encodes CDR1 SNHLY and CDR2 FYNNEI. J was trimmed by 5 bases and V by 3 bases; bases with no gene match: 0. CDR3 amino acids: CASSETGYGYTF. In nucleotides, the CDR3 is TGTGCCAGCAGTGAGACAGGGTATGGCTACACCTTC. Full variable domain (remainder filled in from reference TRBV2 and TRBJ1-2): EPEVTQTPSHQVTQMGQEVILRCVPISNHLYFYWYRQILGQKVEFLVSFYNNEISEKSEIFDDQFSVERPDGSNFTLKIRSTKLEDSAMYFCASSETGYGYTFGSGTRLTVV.

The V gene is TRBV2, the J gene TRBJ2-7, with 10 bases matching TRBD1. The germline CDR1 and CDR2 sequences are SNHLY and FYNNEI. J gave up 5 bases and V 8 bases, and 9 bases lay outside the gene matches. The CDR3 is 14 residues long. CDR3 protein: CASRAGTGAHEQYF. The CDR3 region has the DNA TGTGCCAGCCGCGCGGGGACAGGGGCCCACGAGCAGTACTTC.

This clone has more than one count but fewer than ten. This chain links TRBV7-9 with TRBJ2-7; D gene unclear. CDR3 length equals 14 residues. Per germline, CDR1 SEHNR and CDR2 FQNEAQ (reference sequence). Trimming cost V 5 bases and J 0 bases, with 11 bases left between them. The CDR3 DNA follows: TGTGCCAGCAGCACCTCCGACCGCTCCTACGAGCAGTACTTC. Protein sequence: CASSTSDRSYEQYF.

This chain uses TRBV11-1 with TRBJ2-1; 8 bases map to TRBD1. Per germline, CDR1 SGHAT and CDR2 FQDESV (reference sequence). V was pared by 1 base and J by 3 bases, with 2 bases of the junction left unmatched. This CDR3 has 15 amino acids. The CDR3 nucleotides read TGTGCCAGCAGCTTAGGGACAGGGATCTACAATGAGCAGTTCTTC. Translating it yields CASSLGTGIYNEQFF. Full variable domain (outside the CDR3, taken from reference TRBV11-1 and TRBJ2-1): EAEVAQSPRYKITEKSQAVAFWCDPISGHATLYWYRQILGQGPELLVQFQDESVVDDSQLPKDRFSAERLKGVDSTLKIQPAELGDSAMYLCASSLGTGIYNEQFFGPGTRLTVL.

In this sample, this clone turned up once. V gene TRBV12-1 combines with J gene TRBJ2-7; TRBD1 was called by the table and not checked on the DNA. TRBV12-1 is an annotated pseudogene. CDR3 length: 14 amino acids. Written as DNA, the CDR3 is TGTGCCAGCAGCGTGGACAGGGGTTCCTACGAGCAGTACTTC. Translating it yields CASSVDRGSYEQYF.

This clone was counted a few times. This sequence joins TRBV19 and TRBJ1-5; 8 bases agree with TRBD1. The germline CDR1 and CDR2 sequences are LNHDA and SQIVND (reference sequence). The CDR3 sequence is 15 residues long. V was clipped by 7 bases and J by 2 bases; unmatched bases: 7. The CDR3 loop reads CASTSGGLGNQPQHF. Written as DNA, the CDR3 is TGTGCCAGTACCTCAGGGGGCCTGGGCAATCAGCCCCAGCATTTT.

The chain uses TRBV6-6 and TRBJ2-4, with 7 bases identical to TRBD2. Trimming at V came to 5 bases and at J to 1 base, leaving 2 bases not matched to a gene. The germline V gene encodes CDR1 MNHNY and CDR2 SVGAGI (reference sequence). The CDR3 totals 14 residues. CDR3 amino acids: CASSRGEAKNIQYF. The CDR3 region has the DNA TGTGCCAGCAGTCGGGGGGAGGCCAAAAACATTCAGTACTTC.

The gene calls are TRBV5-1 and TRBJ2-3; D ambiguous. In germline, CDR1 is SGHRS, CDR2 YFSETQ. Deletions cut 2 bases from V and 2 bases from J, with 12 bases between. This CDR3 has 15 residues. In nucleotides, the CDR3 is TGCGCCAGCAGCTTTCTAGTACATGTCACAGATACGCAGTATTTT. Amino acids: CASSFLVHVTDTQYF.

CDR3 nucleotides: TGTGCCAGCAGCTTGGCGACTAGCGGGGTCTACGAGCAGTACTTC. It is translated as CASSLATSGVYEQYF. This chain links TRBV5-6 with TRBJ2-7, with 11 bases aligning to TRBD2. The CDR3 contains 15 residues. CDR1 and CDR2 from the germline V gene are SGHDT and YYEEEE. With 0 bases clipped from V and 3 bases from J, the junction kept 2 bases outside the gene matches. The full variable domain, with the rest looked up from reference TRBV5-6 and TRBJ2-7, is DAGVTQSPTHLIKTRGQQVTLRCSPKSGHDTVSWYQQALGQGPQFIFQYYEEEERQRGNFPDRFSGHQFPNYSSELNVNALLLGDSALYLCASSLATSGVYEQYFGPGTRLTVT.

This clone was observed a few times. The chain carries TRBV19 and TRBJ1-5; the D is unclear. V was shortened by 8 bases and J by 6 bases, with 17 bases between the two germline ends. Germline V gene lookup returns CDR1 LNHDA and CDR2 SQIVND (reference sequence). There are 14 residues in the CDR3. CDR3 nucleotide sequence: TGTGCCAGTCGTAGTATCTCCAGCGGTCAGCCCCAGCATTTT. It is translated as CASRSISSGQPQHF. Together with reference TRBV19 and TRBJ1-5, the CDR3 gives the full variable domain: DGGITQSPKYLFRKEGQNVTLSCEQNLNHDAMYWYRQDPGQGLRLIYYSQIVNDFQKGDIAEGYSVSREKKESFPLTVTSAQKNPTAFYLCASRSISSGQPQHFGDGTRLSIL.

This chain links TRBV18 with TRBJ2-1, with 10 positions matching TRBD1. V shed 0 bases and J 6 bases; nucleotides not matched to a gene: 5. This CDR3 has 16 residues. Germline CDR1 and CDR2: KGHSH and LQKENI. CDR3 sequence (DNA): TGTGCCAGCTCACCACCTGGGACAGGGGAGGTCAATGAGCAGTTCTTC. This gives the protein CASSPPGTGEVNEQFF.

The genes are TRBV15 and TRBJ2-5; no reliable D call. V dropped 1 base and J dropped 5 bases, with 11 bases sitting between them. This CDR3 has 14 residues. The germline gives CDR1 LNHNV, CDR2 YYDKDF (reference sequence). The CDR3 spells CATSRVADLETQYF. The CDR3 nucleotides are TGTGCCACCAGCAGAGTGGCCGACCTCGAGACCCAGTACTTC. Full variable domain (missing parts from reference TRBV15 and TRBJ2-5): DAMVIQNPRYQVTQFGKPVTLSCSQTLNHNVMYWYQQKSSQAPKLLFHYYDKDFNNEADTPDNFQSRRPNTSFCFLDIRSPGLGDTAMYLCATSRVADLETQYFGPGTRLLVL.

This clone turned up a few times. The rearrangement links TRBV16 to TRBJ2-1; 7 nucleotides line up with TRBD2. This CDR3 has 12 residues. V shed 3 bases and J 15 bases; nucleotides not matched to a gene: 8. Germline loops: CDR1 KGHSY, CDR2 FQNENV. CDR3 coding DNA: TGTGCCAGCAGCCATTTGCAGCGGGGCTCGTTCTTC. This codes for CASSHLQRGSFF.

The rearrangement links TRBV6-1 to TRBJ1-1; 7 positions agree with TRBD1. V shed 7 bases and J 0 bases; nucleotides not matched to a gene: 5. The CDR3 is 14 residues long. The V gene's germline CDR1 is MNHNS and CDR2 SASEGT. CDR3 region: CASTYRGLNTEAFF. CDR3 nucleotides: TGTGCCAGCACTTACAGGGGACTGAACACTGAAGCTTTCTTT.

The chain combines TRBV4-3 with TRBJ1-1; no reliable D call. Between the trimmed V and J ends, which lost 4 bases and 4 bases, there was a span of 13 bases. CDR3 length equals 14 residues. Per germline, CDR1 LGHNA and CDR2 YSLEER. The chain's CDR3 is CASSRYLDFTEAFF. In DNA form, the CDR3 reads TGCGCCAGCAGCCGTTATTTGGACTTCACTGAAGCTTTCTTT.

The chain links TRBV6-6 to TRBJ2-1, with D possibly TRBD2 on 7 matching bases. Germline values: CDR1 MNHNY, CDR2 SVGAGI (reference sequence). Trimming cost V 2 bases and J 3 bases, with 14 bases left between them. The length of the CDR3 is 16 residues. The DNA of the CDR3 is TGTGCCAGCAGTTACGAGCGGGACATCTACTACAATGAGCAGTTCTTC. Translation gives CASSYERDIYYNEQFF.

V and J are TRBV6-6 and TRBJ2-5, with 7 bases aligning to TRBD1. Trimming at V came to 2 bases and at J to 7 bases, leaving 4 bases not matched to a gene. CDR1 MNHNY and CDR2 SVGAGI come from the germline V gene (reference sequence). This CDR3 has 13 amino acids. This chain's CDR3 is CASSYNRGVTQYF. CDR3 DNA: TGTGCCAGCAGTTACAACAGGGGAGTGACCCAGTACTTC.

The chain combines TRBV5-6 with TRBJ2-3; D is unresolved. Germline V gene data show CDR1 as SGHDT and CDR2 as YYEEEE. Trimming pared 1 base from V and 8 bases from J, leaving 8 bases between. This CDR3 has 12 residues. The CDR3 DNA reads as TGTGCCAGCAGCTTGAGCGTAGGTACGCAGTATTTT. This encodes CASSLSVGTQYF.

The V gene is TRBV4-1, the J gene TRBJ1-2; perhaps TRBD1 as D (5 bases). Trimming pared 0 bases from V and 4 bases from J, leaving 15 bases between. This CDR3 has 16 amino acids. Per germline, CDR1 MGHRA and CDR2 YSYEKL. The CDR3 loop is CASSQDGGGGSYGYTF. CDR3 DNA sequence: TGCGCCAGCAGCCAAGATGGGGGAGGAGGGTCCTATGGCTACACCTTC.

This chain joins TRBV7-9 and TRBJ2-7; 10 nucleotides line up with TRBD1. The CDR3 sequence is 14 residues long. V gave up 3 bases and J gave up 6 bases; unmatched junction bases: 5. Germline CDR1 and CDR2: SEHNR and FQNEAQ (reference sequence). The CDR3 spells CASSFRTGGSEQYF. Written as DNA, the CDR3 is TGTGCCAGCAGCTTCAGGACAGGGGGGTCCGAGCAGTACTTC.

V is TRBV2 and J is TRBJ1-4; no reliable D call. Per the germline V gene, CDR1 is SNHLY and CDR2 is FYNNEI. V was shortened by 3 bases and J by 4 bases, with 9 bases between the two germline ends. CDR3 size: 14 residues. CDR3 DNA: TGTGCCAGCAGTGACAAGAAGGGTAATGAAAAACTGTTTTTT. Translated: CASSDKKGNEKLFF.

The CDR3 DNA is TGTGCCTGGAGGATAGCGGGACAGGCCTACGAGCAGTACTTC. The encoded protein is CAWRIAGQAYEQYF. The chain couples TRBV30 to TRBJ2-7; D may be TRBD1 or TRBD2 (8 bases each). Germline values: CDR1 GTSNPN, CDR2 SVGIG (reference sequence). Trimming took off 3 bases at V and 2 bases at J, with 14 bases between the two ends. The CDR3 has 14 residues.

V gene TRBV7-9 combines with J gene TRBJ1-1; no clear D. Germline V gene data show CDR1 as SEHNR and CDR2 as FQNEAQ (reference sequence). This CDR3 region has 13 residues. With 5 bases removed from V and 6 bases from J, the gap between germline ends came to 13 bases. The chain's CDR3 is CASSRMVHAEAFF. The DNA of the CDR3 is TGTGCCAGCAGCCGGATGGTGCACGCTGAAGCTTTCTTT. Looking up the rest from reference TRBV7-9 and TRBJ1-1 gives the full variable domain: DTGVSQNPRHKITKRGQNVTFRCDPISEHNRLYWYRQTLGQGPEFLTYFQNEAQLEKSRLLSDRFSAERPKGSFSTLEIQRTEQGDSAMYLCASSRMVHAEAFFGQGTRLTVV.

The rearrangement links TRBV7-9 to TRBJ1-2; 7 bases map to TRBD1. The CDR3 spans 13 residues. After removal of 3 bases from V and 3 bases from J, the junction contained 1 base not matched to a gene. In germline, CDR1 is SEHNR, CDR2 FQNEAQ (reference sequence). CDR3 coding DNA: TGTGCCAGCAGCTTCGGGACAGACTATGGCTACACCTTC. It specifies CASSFGTDYGYTF.